This entry features one T cell receptor beta chain sequence. Assay: immunoSEQ multiplex PCR; the TCRdb copy retains only in-frame clones and omits some. The sample holds roughly 170,000 clones, more than 85% seen once. The sample is drawn from a study of control samples from healthy donors and cancer patients. V lost 3 bases to trimming and J lost 5 bases, with 13 bases between them. The CDR3 consists of 13 residues. Germline CDR1 DFQATT, CDR2 SNEGSKA (reference sequence). The receptor's source is a woman in her 40s in good health. The V and J genes are TRBV20-1 and TRBJ1-1; D gene uncertain. Material for sequencing was blood. DNA of the CDR3: TGCAGTGCTAGTCCCCAGCCTGGGACTGAAGCTTTCTTT. The encoded protein is CSASPQPGTEAFF.